This TCR beta chain was profiled in a study of identifying expanded T cells in peripheral blood. Healthy donors had no documented immune events, such as infections, while sampled. General study findings and limits: Differentially abundant clones: roughly 1.2 between replicates, 16.4 at approximately 14 days, under 25 at four.

Concerning this clone itself: Its antigen is still unknown.

Clones were sequenced by immunoSEQ multiplex PCR, and TCRdb holds only the in-frame ones, with some missing. Of 55,000 to 80,000 clones in the sample, about 80% are singletons; the top ten hold approximately 19%. The V gene's germline CDR1 is PRHDT and CDR2 FYEKMQ (reference sequence). CDR3 length: 17 amino acids. Trimming left V 3 bases short and J 0 bases short, with 15 bases between. The gene calls are TRBV13 and TRBJ2-1; TRBD2 might be the D (5 bases). The sequence derives from a person aged 18-70 years in good health. Sequenced material: blood. The CDR3 loop reads CASSFSVLSGSYNEQFF. CDR3 sequence (DNA): TGTGCCAGCAGCTTTTCTGTCCTGAGCGGCTCCTACAATGAGCAGTTCTTC.